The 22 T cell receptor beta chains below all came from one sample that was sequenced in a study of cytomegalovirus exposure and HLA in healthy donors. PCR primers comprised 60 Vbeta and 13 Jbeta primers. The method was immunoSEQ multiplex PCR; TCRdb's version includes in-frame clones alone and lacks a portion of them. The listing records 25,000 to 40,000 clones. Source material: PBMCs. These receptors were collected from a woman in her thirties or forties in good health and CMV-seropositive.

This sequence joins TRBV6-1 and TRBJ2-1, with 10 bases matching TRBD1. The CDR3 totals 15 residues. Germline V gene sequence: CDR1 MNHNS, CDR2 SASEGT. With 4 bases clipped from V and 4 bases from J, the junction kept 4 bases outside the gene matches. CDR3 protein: CASSGQGAEYNEQFF. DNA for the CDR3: TGTGCCAGCAGTGGACAGGGGGCGGAGTACAATGAGCAGTTCTTC.

The CDR3 region is CAWTPGTGDYEQYF. The DNA of the CDR3 is TGTGCCTGGACGCCCGGGACAGGGGATTACGAGCAGTACTTC. The chain combines TRBV30 with TRBJ2-7; 10 positions agree with TRBD1. The CDR3 sequence is 14 residues long. Germline V gives CDR1 GTSNPN, CDR2 SVGIG (reference sequence). V trimming: 4 bases; J trimming: 4 bases; junction bases outside the gene matches: 7.

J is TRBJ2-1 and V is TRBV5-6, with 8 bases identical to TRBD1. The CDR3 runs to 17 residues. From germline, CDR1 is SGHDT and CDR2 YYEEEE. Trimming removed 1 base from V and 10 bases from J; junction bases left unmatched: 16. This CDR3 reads CASSLKPLHRGSFEQFF. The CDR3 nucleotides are TGTGCCAGCAGCTTGAAACCCCTCCACAGGGGGTCATTCGAGCAGTTCTTC.

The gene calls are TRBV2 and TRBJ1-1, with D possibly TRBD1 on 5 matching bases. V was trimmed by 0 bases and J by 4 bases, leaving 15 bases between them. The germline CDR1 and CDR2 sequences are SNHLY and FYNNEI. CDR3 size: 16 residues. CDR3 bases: TGTGCCAGCAGTGAAGCGCTTCAGGGAATCGGCACTGAAGCTTTCTTT. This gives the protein CASSEALQGIGTEAFF.

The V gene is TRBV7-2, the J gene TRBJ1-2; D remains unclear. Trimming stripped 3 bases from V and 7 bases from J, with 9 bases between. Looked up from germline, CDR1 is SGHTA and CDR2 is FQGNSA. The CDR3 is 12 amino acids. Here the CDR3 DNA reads TGTGCCAGCAGCTTTGGCCACCTTGGCTACACCTTC. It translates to CASSFGHLGYTF. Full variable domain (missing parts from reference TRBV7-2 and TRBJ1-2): GAGVSQSPSNKVTEKGKDVELRCDPISGHTALYWYRQSLGQGLEFLIYFQGNSAPDKSGLPSDRFSAERTGGSVSTLTIQRTQQEDSAVYLCASSFGHLGYTFGSGTRLTVV.

CDR3 protein: CAISGDSFSYEQYF. The CDR3 bases are TGTGCCATCAGTGGAGACAGTTTTTCCTACGAGCAGTACTTC. The genes are TRBV10-3 and TRBJ2-7, with D possibly being TRBD1 (5 bases). Germline assignment: CDR1 ENHRY and CDR2 SYGVKD. V dropped 4 bases and J dropped 1 base, with 11 bases sitting between them. The CDR3 runs 14 residues.

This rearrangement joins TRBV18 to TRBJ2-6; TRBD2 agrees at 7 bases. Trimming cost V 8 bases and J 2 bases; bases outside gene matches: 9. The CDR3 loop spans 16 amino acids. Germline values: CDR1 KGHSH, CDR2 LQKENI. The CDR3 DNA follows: TGTGCCAGCGCCCGTCGGGCGGGAGCTGGGGCCAACGTCCTGACTTTC. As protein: CASARRAGAGANVLTF.

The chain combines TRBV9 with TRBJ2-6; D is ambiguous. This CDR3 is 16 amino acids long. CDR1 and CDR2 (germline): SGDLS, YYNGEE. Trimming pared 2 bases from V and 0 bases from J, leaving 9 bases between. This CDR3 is CASSVNTISGANVLTF. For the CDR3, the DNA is TGTGCCAGCAGCGTTAACACTATCTCTGGGGCCAACGTCCTGACTTTC.

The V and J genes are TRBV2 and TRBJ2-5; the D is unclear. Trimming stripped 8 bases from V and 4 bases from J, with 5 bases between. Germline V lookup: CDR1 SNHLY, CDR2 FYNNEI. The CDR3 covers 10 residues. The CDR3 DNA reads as TGTGCCAGCTCTCGAGAGACCCAGTACTTC. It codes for CASSRETQYF. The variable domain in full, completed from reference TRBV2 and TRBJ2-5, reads EPEVTQTPSHQVTQMGQEVILRCVPISNHLYFYWYRQILGQKVEFLVSFYNNEISEKSEIFDDQFSVERPDGSNFTLKIRSTKLEDSAMYFCASSRETQYFGPGTRLLVL.

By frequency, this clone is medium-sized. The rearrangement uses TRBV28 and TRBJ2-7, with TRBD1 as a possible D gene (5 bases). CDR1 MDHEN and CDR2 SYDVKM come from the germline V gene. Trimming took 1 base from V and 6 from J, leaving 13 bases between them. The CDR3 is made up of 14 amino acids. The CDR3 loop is CASSLSGLGVEQYF. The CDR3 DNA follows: TGTGCCAGCAGTTTATCCGGGTTAGGGGTCGAGCAGTACTTC.

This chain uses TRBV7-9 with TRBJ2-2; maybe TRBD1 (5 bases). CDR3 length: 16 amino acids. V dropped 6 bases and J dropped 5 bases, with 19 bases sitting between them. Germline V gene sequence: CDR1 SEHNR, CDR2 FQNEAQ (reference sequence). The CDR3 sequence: CASRTKDSLRTGELFF. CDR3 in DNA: TGTGCCAGCAGAACAAAAGACAGTCTTCGTACCGGGGAGCTGTTTTTT.

CDR3 DNA sequence: TGTGCCAGCAGCGTCAGGACAGGGGGCGGGGGGGCCAACGTCCTGACTTTC. Amino acid sequence: CASSVRTGGGGANVLTF. V is TRBV9 and J is TRBJ2-6; 11 bases map to TRBD1. CDR1 is SGDLS, CDR2 YYNGEE, per germline. There are 17 residues in the CDR3. V trimming: 2 bases; J trimming: 4 bases; junction bases outside the gene matches: 5.

CDR3: CATGRRTRTPKSSYNEQFF. CDR3 coding DNA: TGTGCCACCGGACGTAGGACTAGGACCCCAAAAAGCTCCTACAATGAGCAGTTCTTC. The genes are TRBV7-9 and TRBJ2-1; 7 bases map to TRBD2. This CDR3 spans 19 amino acids. The J segment lost 0 bases and the V segment lost 10 bases, leaving 21 bases of the junction unmatched. The germline V gene has CDR1 SEHNR and CDR2 FQNEAQ (reference sequence).

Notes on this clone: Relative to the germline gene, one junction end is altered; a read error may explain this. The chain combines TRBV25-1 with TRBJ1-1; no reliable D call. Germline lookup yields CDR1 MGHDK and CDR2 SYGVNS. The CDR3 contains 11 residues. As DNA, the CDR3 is TGTGCCAGAAGTGACTACACTGAAGCTTTCTTT. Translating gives CARSDYTEAFF.

The CDR3: CASSVGAYEQYF. In DNA, the CDR3 is TGTGCCAGCAGTGTCGGAGCCTACGAGCAGTACTTC. The rearrangement links TRBV28 to TRBJ2-7; D gene unclear. The CDR3 is 12 residues long. Germline V CDR1 and CDR2: MDHEN, SYDVKM. The germline V and J ends were trimmed by 5 bases and 2 bases, with 7 bases remaining between them.

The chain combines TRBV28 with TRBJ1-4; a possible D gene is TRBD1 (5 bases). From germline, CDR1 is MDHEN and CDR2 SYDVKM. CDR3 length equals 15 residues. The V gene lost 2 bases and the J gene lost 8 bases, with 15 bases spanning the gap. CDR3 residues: CASSLAGQGEEKLFF. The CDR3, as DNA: TGTGCCAGCAGTTTAGCTGGACAAGGAGAAGAAAAACTGTTTTTT.

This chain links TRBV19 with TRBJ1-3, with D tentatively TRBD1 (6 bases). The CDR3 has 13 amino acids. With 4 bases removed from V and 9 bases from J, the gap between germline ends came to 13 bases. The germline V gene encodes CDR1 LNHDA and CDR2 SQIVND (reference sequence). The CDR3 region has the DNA TGTGCCAGTAGTAGACAGGTATCTGGCACCATATATTTT. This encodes CASSRQVSGTIYF.

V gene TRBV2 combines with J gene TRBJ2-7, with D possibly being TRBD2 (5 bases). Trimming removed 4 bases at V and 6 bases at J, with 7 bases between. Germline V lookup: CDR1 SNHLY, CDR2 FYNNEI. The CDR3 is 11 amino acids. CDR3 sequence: CASSAGSEQYF. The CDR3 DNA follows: TGTGCCAGCAGTGCGGGATCCGAGCAGTACTTC.

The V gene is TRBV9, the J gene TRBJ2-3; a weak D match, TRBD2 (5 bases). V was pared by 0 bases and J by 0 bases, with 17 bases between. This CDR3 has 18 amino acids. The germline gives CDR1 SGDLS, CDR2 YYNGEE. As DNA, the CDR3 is TGTGCCAGCAGCGTAGGAGGAGGACTGGGCAGGAGCACAGATACGCAGTATTTT. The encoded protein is CASSVGGGLGRSTDTQYF.

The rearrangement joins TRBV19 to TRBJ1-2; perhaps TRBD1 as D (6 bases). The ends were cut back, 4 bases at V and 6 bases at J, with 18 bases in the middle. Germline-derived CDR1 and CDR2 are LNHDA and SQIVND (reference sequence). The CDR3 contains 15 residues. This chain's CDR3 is CASSTTGHRWNGYTF. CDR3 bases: TGTGCCAGTAGTACCACAGGGCACAGATGGAATGGCTACACCTTC.

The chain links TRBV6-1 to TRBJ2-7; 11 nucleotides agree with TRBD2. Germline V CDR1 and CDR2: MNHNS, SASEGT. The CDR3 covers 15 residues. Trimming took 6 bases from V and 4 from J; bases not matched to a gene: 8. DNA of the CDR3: TGTGCCAGCAGAAAAGAAGGACTAGCGGGTTACGAGCAGTACTTC. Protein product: CASRKEGLAGYEQYF.

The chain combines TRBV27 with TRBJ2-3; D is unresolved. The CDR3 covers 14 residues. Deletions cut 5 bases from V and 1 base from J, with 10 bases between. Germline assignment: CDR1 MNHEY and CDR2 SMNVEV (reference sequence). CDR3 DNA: TGTGCCAGCAGTAGCATATTCGGCACAGATACGCAGTATTTT. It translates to CASSSIFGTDTQYF.